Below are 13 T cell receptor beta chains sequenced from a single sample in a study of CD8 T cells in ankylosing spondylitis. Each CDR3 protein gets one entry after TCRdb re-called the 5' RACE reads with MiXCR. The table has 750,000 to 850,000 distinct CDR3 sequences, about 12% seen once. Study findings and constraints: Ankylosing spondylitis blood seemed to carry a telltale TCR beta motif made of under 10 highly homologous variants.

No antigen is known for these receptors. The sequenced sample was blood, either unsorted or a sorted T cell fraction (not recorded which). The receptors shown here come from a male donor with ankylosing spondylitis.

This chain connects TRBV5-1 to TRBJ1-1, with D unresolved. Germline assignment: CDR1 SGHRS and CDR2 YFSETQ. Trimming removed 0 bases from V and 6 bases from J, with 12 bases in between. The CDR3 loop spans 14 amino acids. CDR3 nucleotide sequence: TGCGCCAGCAGCTTGGTGATGGGCGAGGCTGAAGCTTTCTTT. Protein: CASSLVMGEAEAFF. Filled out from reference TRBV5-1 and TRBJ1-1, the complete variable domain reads KAGVTQTPRYLIKTRGQQVTLSCSPISGHRSVSWYQQTPGQGLQFLFEYFSETQRNKGNFPGRFSGRQFSNSRSEMNVSTLELGDSALYLCASSLVMGEAEAFFGQGTRLTVV.

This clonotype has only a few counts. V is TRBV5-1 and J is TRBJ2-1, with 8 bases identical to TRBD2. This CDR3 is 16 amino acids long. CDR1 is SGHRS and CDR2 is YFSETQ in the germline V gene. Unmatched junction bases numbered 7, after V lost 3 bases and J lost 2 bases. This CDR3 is CASSSLAGWTYNEQFF. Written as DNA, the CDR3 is TGCGCCAGCAGCTCCTTAGCGGGATGGACCTACAATGAGCAGTTCTTC.

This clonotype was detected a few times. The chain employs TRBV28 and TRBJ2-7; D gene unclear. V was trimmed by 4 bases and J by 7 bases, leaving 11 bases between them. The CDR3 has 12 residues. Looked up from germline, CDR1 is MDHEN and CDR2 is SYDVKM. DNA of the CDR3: TGTGCCAGCAGTTCCCTTGGGCGGGAGCAGTACTTC. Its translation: CASSSLGREQYF.

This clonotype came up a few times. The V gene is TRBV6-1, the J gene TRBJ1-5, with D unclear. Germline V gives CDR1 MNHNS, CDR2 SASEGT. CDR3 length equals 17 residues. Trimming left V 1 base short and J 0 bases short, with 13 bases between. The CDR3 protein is CASSEVAAVYSNQPQHF. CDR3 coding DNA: TGTGCCAGCAGTGAAGTAGCTGCCGTTTATAGCAATCAGCCCCAGCATTTT.

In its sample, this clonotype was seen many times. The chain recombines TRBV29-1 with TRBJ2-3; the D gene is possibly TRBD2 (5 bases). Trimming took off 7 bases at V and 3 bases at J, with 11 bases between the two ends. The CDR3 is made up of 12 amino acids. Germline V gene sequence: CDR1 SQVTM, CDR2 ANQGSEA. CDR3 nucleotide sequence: TGCAGCGCGGGGAAGAGTACAGATACGCAGTATTTT. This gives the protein CSAGKSTDTQYF.

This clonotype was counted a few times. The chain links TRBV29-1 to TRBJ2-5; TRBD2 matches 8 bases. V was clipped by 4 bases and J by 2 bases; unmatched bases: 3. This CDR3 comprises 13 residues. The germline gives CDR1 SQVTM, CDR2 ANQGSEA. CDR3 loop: CSVGAGAQETQYF. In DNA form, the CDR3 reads TGCAGCGTTGGAGCGGGAGCTCAAGAGACCCAGTACTTC.

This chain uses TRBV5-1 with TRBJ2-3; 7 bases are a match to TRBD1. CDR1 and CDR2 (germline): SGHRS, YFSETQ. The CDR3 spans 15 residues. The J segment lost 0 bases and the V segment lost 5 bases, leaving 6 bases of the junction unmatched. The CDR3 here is CASRAGTVSTDTQYF. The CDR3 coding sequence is TGCGCCAGCAGAGCCGGGACAGTAAGCACAGATACGCAGTATTTT.

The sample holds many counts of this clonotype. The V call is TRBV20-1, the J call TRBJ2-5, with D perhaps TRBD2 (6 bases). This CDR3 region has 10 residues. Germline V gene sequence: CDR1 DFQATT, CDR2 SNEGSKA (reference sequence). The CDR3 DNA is TGCGGGATTGTGTCCGGACTAAAGTACTTC. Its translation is CGIVSGLKYF.

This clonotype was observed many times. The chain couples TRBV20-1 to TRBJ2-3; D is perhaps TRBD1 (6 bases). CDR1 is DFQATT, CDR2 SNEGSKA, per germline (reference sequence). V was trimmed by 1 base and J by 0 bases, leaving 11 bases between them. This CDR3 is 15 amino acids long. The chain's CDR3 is CSARGGRGSTDTQYF. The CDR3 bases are TGCAGTGCTAGAGGTGGAAGGGGGAGCACAGATACGCAGTATTTT.

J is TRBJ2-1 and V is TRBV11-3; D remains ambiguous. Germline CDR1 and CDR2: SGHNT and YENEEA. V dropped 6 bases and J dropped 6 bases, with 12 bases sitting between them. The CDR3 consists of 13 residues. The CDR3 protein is CASSLSARNEQFF. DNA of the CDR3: TGTGCCAGCAGTCTCTCCGCCCGCAATGAGCAGTTCTTC.

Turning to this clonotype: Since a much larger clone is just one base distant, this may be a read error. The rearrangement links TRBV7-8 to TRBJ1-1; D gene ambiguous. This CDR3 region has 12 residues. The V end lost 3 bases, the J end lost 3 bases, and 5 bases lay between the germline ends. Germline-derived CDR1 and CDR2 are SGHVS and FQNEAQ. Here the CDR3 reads CASSFLYTEAFF. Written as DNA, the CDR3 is TGTGCCAGCAGCTTCCTGTACACTGAAGCTTTCTTT.

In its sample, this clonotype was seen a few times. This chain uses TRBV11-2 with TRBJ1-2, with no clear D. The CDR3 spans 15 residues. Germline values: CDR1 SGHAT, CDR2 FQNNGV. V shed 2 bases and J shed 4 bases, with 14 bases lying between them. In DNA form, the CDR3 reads TGTGCCAGCAGCTTAAAACGACACACTTTCTATGGCTACACCTTC. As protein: CASSLKRHTFYGYTF.

The CDR3 DNA sequence: TGCGCCAGCAGCGAGCGGACAGCAGTAAGCACAGATACGCAGTATTTT. Translation: CASSERTAVSTDTQYF. V gene TRBV4-1 combines with J gene TRBJ2-3; a weak D match, TRBD1 (6 bases). This CDR3 region has 16 residues. Germline CDR1 reads MGHRA; CDR2 reads YSYEKL. The germline V and J ends were trimmed by 5 bases and 0 bases, with 15 bases remaining between them.